Listed here are 11 T cell receptor beta chains from one sample, sequenced in a study of identical twins. MiXCR, run by TCRdb on the 5' RACE reads, gives a single entry per CDR3 protein. The table lists around 1.7 million distinct CDR3 sequences, around 29% of them singletons, with around 0.25% in the top ten. The sequencing input was cord blood. The receptors derive from a newborn girl in good health.

This clonotype was seen ten or more times. CDR3 sequence: CASTPQGFRDGYTF. The CDR3 region has the DNA TGTGCCAGCACCCCTCAGGGGTTCCGGGATGGCTACACCTTC. V is TRBV12-3 or TRBV12-4 and J is TRBJ1-2; D is possibly TRBD1 (6 bases). The CDR3 has 14 residues. Trimming took 7 bases from V and 6 from J, leaving 18 bases between them.

This rearrangement joins TRBV4-1 to TRBJ1-4; the D is unclear. The V end was cut by 0 bases, the J end by 0 bases, with 8 bases between. Germline values: CDR1 MGHRA, CDR2 YSYEKL. This CDR3 region has 16 residues. CDR3 DNA sequence: TGCGCCAGCAGCCAAGATCTGGCCACAACTAATGAAAAACTGTTTTTT. Translation: CASSQDLATTNEKLFF.

This chain connects TRBV28 to TRBJ2-4; 9 bases agree with TRBD2. TRBJ2-7 explains the end of the DNA better; the J call may be wrong. The CDR3 extends over 14 amino acids. Germline lookup yields CDR1 MDHEN and CDR2 SYDVKM. CDR3 sequence reads: CASSLAASGTEQYF. The CDR3 nucleotides are TGTGCCAGCAGTTTAGCGGCTAGCGGGACCGAGCAGTACTTC.

Regarding this clonotype: The junction and the germline gene differ at one end; a read error may be behind it. V is TRBV20-1 and J is TRBJ2-3; possibly TRBD2 for D (5 bases). Germline lookup yields CDR1 DFQATT and CDR2 SNEGSKA (reference sequence). The CDR3 consists of 13 residues. CDR3: CSTRVVAGDTQYF. The CDR3, as DNA: TGCAGTACTAGGGTGGTAGCTGGAGATACGCAGTATTTT.

This clonotype has a single count. The chain has TRBV3-1 and TRBJ2-1, with D possibly TRBD2 on 5 matching bases. The DNA end is more similar to TRBJ2-7, so the J call may be wrong. The CDR3 is 17 amino acids. CDR1 and CDR2 (germline): LGHDT, YNNKEL (reference sequence). The CDR3 protein is CASSQEPGPSSYNEQYF. As DNA, the CDR3 is TGTGCCAGCAGCCAAGAGCCCGGCCCTAGCTCCTACAATGAGCAGTACTTC.

This clonotype was seen a few times. The chain couples TRBV21-1 to TRBJ2-7; the DNA was not used to check the table's D call, TRBD2. TRBV21-1 is deemed a pseudogene. CDR3 length: 15 amino acids. The DNA of the CDR3 is TGTGCCAGCAGCGAACCTGGGGACTTTCCCTACGAGCAGTACTTC. This gives the protein CASSEPGDFPYEQYF.

The genes are TRBV7-2 and TRBJ2-4, with a weak D call TRBD2 (5 bases). Per germline, CDR1 SGHTA and CDR2 FQGNSA. There are 17 residues in the CDR3. Trimming cost V 5 bases and J 3 bases, with 20 bases left between them. CDR3 coding DNA: TGTGCCAGCAGCCCACCATGGTCCCCCGAGGGCAAAAACATTCAGTACTTC. Protein: CASSPPWSPEGKNIQYF.

This clonotype has just a few counts. The genes are TRBV6-1 and TRBJ2-1; D may correspond to TRBD1 or TRBD2 (5 bases each). The CDR3 contains 15 residues. V gave up 1 base and J gave up 13 bases, with 20 bases separating them. Germline CDR1 reads MNHNS; CDR2 reads SASEGT. CDR3 in DNA: TGTGCCAGCAGTGAAGTTGTGGGGCCCCGGGGTATTCAGTTCTTC. Its translation is CASSEVVGPRGIQFF.

The chain uses TRBV9 and TRBJ2-3; no firm D call. This CDR3 is 16 amino acids long. Looked up from germline, CDR1 is SGDLS and CDR2 is YYNGEE. Between the trimmed V and J ends, which lost 0 bases and 2 bases, there was a span of 13 bases. In DNA form, the CDR3 reads TGTGCCAGCAGCGTAGTAGGGTCCTACCCCACAGATACGCAGTATTTT. This encodes CASSVVGSYPTDTQYF. The entire variable domain, with the rest obtained from reference TRBV9 and TRBJ2-3, is as follows: DSGVTQTPKHLITATGQRVTLRCSPRSGDLSVYWYQQSLDQGLQFLIQYYNGEERAKGNILERFSAQQFPDLHSELNLSSLELGDSALYFCASSVVGSYPTDTQYFGPGTRLTVL.

The CDR3 sequence: CASRAPGGTNEKLFF. The DNA of the CDR3 is TGTGCCAGCAGGGCCCCGGGGGGGACTAATGAAAAACTGTTTTTT. This chain links TRBV6-1 with TRBJ1-4; D is possibly TRBD1 (5 bases). The CDR3 is made up of 15 amino acids. Germline lookup yields CDR1 MNHNS and CDR2 SASEGT. Trimming stripped 6 bases from V and 2 bases from J, with 13 bases between.

The rearrangement uses TRBV5-1 and TRBJ2-5, with 12 nucleotides matching TRBD2. V trimming: 7 bases; J trimming: 11 bases; junction bases outside the gene matches: 15. The CDR3 length is 15 residues. CDR1 is SGHRS and CDR2 is YFSETQ in the germline V gene. The CDR3: CASGTGTSGPNEQYF. CDR3 nucleotide sequence: TGCGCCAGCGGAACCGGGACTAGCGGGCCTAATGAGCAGTACTTC.